The 3 T cell receptor beta chains in this list originate from one sample, sequenced in a study of cytomegalovirus exposure and HLA in healthy donors. 13 Jbeta primers and 60 Vbeta primers were used for the PCR. Measured with immunoSEQ multiplex PCR; TCRdb has only the in-frame clones, and not every one. The table lists about 170,000 clones, about 81% of them singletons. Sample: PBMCs. The receptors stem from a girl aged 5 to 17 in good health and CMV-seropositive.

J is TRBJ2-7 and V is TRBV2; D gene unclear. The CDR3 totals 13 residues. CDR1 is SNHLY, CDR2 FYNNEI, per germline. V gave up 7 bases and J gave up 1 base, with 11 bases separating them. In DNA, the CDR3 is TGTGCCAGCAAAGACATGGCTTCCTACGAGCAGTACTTC. Residues: CASKDMASYEQYF.

The CDR3 nucleotides read TGTGCCAGCAGTTTCCCCCACCAGGGTATCATCCACGAGCAGTACTTC. Translation gives CASSFPHQGIIHEQYF. The rearrangement joins TRBV28 to TRBJ2-7; D is possibly TRBD1 (5 bases). V was clipped by 3 bases and J by 5 bases, with 20 bases between them. Germline lookup yields CDR1 MDHEN and CDR2 SYDVKM. The CDR3 loop spans 16 amino acids.

V is TRBV2 and J is TRBJ1-2, with 8 bases that match TRBD1. The V gene's germline CDR1 is SNHLY and CDR2 FYNNEI. This CDR3 comprises 16 residues. Unmatched junction bases numbered 7, after V lost 0 bases and J lost 4 bases. CDR3 coding DNA: TGTGCCAGCAGTGAAGCGACGGCAGGGGGCAGCTATGGCTACACCTTC. This gives the protein CASSEATAGGSYGYTF. Full variable domain (rest looked up from reference TRBV2 and TRBJ1-2): EPEVTQTPSHQVTQMGQEVILRCVPISNHLYFYWYRQILGQKVEFLVSFYNNEISEKSEIFDDQFSVERPDGSNFTLKIRSTKLEDSAMYFCASSEATAGGSYGYTFGSGTRLTVV.